This TCR beta chain was profiled in a study of blood T cell repertoires in COVID-19. In the study overall: Whether acute or convalescent, the COVID-19 samples came from the United States, Italy and Spain. From T cells, B-cell-depleted T cells, or PBMCs came the material, which was cDNA or gDNA.

Losses at the gene ends were 6 bases for V and 3 bases for J; bases not matched to a gene: 9. The CDR3 spans 16 residues. Germline values: CDR1 MNHNY, CDR2 SVGAGI (reference sequence). Original processing notes: How many nucleated cells were present was estimated from reference gene primer amplification. Generated by immunoSEQ multiplex PCR, the TCRdb table keeps only in-frame clones and is missing some. V and J calls and clone size come straight from that table; D and trimming were deduced from the DNA. The table records approximately 57,000 clones, over 65% of them present only once. The specimen was peripheral blood. The clonotype comes from a man between 40 and 49 years old with active COVID-19. V and J are TRBV6-6 and TRBJ2-1; TRBD2 aligns across 9 bases. For the CDR3, the DNA is TGTGCCAGCAGCCGCCTCAGGACTAGCGTCTACAATGAGCAGTTCTTC. Its translation is CASSRLRTSVYNEQFF.